What follows are 6 T cell receptor beta chains derived from one specimen sequenced in a study of cytomegalovirus exposure and HLA in healthy donors. PCR primers comprised 60 Vbeta and 13 Jbeta primers. Assay: immunoSEQ multiplex PCR; the TCRdb copy retains only in-frame clones and omits some. This sample has approximately 120,000 clones; over 70% occur once, and the top ten carry more than 3.5%. Material: PBMCs. The receptors were gathered from a man aged 40-55 years in good health and CMV-seropositive.

The table lists this clone with a count of one. This chain uses TRBV27 with TRBJ2-2; 7 positions match TRBD1. With V trimmed by 5 bases and J by 6 bases, 6 bases remained unmatched. There are 14 residues in the CDR3. Germline CDR1 is MNHEY and CDR2 is SMNVEV (reference sequence). The CDR3 DNA is TGTGCCAGCAGTGGACAGGCGAGCGCCGGGGAGCTGTTTTTT. Encoded protein: CASSGQASAGELFF.

The gene calls are TRBV6-1 and TRBJ2-3; D not resolved. The ends were cut back, 8 bases at V and 2 bases at J, with 20 bases in the middle. This CDR3 region has 16 residues. Germline V gene sequence: CDR1 MNHNS, CDR2 SASEGT. The DNA of the CDR3 is TGTGCCAGCCGTGCCGAAACGGGTCTTACCACAGATACGCAGTATTTT. Translated: CASRAETGLTTDTQYF.

This sequence joins TRBV11-2 and TRBJ2-3; D is perhaps TRBD2 (6 bases). Per the germline V gene, CDR1 is SGHAT and CDR2 is FQNNGV. V was trimmed by 2 bases and J by 2 bases, leaving 11 bases between them. The CDR3 is 15 residues long. This chain's CDR3 is CASSLLTGDTDTQYF. CDR3 DNA sequence: TGTGCCAGCAGCTTACTGACGGGGGACACAGATACGCAGTATTTT.

This chain joins TRBV5-1 and TRBJ2-2; 10 bases align to TRBD2. Germline trimming cut 4 bases from V and 8 bases from J; bases unmatched to any gene: 8. Germline V lookup: CDR1 SGHRS, CDR2 YFSETQ. There are 15 residues in the CDR3. The DNA of the CDR3 is TGCGCCAGCAGCCCTAGCGGGGGTTGGTTGGGGGAGCTGTTTTTT. This translates into CASSPSGGWLGELFF. Filled out from reference TRBV5-1 and TRBJ2-2, the complete variable domain reads KAGVTQTPRYLIKTRGQQVTLSCSPISGHRSVSWYQQTPGQGLQFLFEYFSETQRNKGNFPGRFSGRQFSNSRSEMNVSTLELGDSALYLCASSPSGGWLGELFFGEGSRLTVL.

The chain uses TRBV6-6 and TRBJ1-5; D possibly corresponds to TRBD1 (6 bases). The ends were cut back, 2 bases at V and 6 bases at J, with 11 bases in the middle. Germline lookup yields CDR1 MNHNY and CDR2 SVGAGI (reference sequence). This CDR3 is built from 14 residues. This CDR3 is CASSYDRWSQPQHF. The DNA of the CDR3 is TGTGCCAGCAGTTACGACAGGTGGAGTCAGCCCCAGCATTTT.

The chain recombines TRBV5-1 with TRBJ2-3; 7 bases match TRBD2. The trim removed 2 bases at V and 1 base at J, leaving 4 bases unmatched. There are 15 residues in the CDR3. CDR1 and CDR2 (germline): SGHRS, YFSETQ. The CDR3 DNA follows: TGCGCCAGCAGCTTTACGGGGGGTGGCACAGATACGCAGTATTTT. Encoded protein: CASSFTGGGTDTQYF.